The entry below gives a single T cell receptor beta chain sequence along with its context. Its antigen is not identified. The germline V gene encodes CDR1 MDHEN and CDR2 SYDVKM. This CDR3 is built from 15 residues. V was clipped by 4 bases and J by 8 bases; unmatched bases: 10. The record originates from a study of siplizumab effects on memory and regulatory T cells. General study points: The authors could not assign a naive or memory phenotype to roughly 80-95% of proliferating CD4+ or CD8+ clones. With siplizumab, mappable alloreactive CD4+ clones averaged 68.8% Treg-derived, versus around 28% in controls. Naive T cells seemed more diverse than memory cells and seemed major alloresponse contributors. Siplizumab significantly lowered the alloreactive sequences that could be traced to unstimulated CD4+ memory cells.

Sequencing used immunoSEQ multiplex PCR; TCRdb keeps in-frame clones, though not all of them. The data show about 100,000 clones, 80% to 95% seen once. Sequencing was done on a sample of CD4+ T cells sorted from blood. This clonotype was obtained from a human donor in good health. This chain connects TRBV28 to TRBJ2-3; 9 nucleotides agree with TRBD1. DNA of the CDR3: TGTGCCAGCAGTTCCATAAGGGGGACAGGGCGTACGCAGTATTTT. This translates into CASSSIRGTGRTQYF.